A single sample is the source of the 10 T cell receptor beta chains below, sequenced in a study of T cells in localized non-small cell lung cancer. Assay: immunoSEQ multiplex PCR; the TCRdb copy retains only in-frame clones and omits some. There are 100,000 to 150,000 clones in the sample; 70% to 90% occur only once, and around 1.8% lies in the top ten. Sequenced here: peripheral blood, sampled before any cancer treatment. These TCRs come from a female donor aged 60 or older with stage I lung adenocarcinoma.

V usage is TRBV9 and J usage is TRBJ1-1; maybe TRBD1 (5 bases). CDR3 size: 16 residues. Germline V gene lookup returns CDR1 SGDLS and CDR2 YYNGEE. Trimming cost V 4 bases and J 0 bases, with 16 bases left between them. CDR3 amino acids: CASSSSTGGMNTEAFF. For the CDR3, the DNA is TGTGCCAGCAGCTCTAGCACAGGCGGGATGAACACTGAAGCTTTCTTT.

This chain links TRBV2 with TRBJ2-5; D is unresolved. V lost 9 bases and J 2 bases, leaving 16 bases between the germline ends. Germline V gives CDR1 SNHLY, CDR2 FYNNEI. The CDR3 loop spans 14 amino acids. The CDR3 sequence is CARRFGSAQETQYF. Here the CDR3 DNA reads TGTGCCAGGCGTTTTGGTTCGGCTCAAGAGACCCAGTACTTC.

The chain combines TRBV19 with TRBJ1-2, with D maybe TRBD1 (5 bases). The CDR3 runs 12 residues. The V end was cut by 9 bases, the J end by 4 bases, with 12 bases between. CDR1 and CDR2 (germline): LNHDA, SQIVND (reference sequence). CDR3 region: CASSTAAYGYTF. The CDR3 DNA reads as TGTGCCAGCTCGACAGCGGCCTATGGCTACACCTTC. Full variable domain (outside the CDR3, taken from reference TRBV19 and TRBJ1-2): DGGITQSPKYLFRKEGQNVTLSCEQNLNHDAMYWYRQDPGQGLRLIYYSQIVNDFQKGDIAEGYSVSREKKESFPLTVTSAQKNPTAFYLCASSTAAYGYTFGSGTRLTVV.

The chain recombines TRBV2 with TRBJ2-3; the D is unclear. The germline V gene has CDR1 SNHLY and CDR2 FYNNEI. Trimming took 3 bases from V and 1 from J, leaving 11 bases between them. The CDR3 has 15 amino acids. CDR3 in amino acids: CASSDDRSRTDTQYF. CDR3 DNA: TGTGCCAGCAGTGATGATAGGTCCCGCACAGATACGCAGTATTTT.

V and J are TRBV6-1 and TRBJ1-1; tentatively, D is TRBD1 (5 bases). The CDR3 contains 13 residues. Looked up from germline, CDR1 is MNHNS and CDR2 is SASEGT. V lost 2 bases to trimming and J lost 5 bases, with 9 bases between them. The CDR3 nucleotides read TGTGCCAGCAGTGAAATCGGGGGGACTGAAGCTTTCTTT. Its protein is CASSEIGGTEAFF.

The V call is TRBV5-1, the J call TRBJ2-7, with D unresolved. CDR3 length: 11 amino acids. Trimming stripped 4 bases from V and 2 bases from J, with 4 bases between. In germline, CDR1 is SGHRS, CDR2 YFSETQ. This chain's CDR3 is CASSTAYEQYF. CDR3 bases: TGCGCCAGCAGCACGGCCTACGAGCAGTACTTC.

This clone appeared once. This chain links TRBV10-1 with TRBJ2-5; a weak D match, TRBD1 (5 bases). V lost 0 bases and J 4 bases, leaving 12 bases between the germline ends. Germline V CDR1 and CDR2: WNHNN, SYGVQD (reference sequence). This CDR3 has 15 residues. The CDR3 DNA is TGCGCCAGCAGTGAGTCGTGGACACCGGTAGAGACCCAGTACTTC. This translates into CASSESWTPVETQYF.

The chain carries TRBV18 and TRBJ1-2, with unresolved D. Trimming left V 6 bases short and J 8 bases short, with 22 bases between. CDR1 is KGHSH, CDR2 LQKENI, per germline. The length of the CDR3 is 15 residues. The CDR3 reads CASSPSRNLRGGYTF. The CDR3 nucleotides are TGTGCCAGCTCTCCCAGCCGAAACTTACGAGGCGGCTACACCTTC.

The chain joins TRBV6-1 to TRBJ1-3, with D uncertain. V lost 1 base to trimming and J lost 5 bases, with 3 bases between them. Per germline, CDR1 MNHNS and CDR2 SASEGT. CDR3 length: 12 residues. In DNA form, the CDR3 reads TGTGCCAGCAGTGAAGGGAGAAACACCATATATTTT. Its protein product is CASSEGRNTIYF.

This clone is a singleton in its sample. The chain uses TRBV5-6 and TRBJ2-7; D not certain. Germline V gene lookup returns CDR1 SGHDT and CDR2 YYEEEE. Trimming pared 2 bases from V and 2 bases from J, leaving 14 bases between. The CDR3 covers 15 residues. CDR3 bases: TGTGCCAGCAGCTTCTTCGGGTCACCCCCCTACGAGCAGTACTTC. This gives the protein CASSFFGSPPYEQYF.